This TCR beta chain was sequenced during a study of blood T cell repertoires in COVID-19. The sample holds many counts of this clone. Authors' methods: Amplification with reference gene primers provided the estimates of nucleated cell counts. TCRdb keeps only in-frame clones here, not all; method: immunoSEQ multiplex PCR. V and J calls and clone size follow that table, whereas D and trimming were derived from the DNA. This sample has under 400,000 clones, with more than 70% found just once. The receptor was isolated from a man between 40 and 49 years old in a cohort exposed to, infected with or recovered from COVID-19 (not recorded which). The specimen sequenced was PBMCs or T cells enriched from blood (not recorded which).

The chain's CDR3 is CASSRRGQADSPLHF. The DNA of the CDR3 is TGTGCCAGCAGTAGGCGGGGACAGGCCGATTCACCCCTCCACTTT. This chain links TRBV6-5 with TRBJ1-6, with 8 bases that match TRBD1. The ends lost 5 bases at V and 8 bases at J; junction bases unmatched: 8. The V gene's germline CDR1 is MNHEY and CDR2 SVGAGI. The CDR3 is made up of 15 amino acids.